One and the same sample provided the 13 T cell receptor beta chains below, sequenced in a study of graft-versus-host responses after intestinal transplantation. Their recognized antigens are unknown. Clones were read by immunoSEQ multiplex PCR, and TCRdb kept only the in-frame ones, dropping some. The sample shows about 130,000 clones, about 93% of them seen only once. The sample in question was unstimulated CD4+ T cells sorted from spleen or lymph node cells, obtained before intestinal transplant. The origin of the receptors is a human donor who received an intestinal transplant.

The gene calls are TRBV9 and TRBJ2-3, with a weak D call TRBD2 (5 bases). Trimming took off 0 bases at V and 2 bases at J, with 7 bases between the two ends. Germline V gene data show CDR1 as SGDLS and CDR2 as YYNGEE. This CDR3 is built from 14 residues. Here the CDR3 reads CASSVAGFTDTQYF. The CDR3 DNA reads TGTGCCAGCAGCGTAGCGGGGTTCACAGATACGCAGTATTTT.

The J gene is TRBJ2-7, the V gene TRBV7-9; D is perhaps TRBD1 (7 bases). CDR1 and CDR2 (germline): SEHNR, FQNEAQ (reference sequence). V lost 4 bases to trimming and J lost 6 bases, with 13 bases between them. This CDR3 region has 13 residues. The CDR3 DNA sequence: TGTGCCAGCAGCTCCGGGACAGCGGGCGAGCAGTACTTC. Protein product: CASSSGTAGEQYF.

This chain joins TRBV6-6 and TRBJ2-7; 10 bases agree with TRBD2. J lost 6 bases, V lost 5 bases, and 10 bases had no gene match. This CDR3 region has 15 residues. The germline gives CDR1 MNHNY, CDR2 SVGAGI (reference sequence). The chain's CDR3 is CASSPRLAGAGEQYF. The CDR3 DNA sequence: TGTGCCAGCAGTCCCCGGCTAGCGGGAGCGGGCGAGCAGTACTTC.

The chain links TRBV13 to TRBJ2-3; D tentatively fits TRBD1 or TRBD2 (5 bases each). The V gene's germline CDR1 is PRHDT and CDR2 FYEKMQ (reference sequence). Trimming shortened V by 3 bases and J by 4 bases, and 11 bases separated the two germline ends. The CDR3 totals 14 residues. The CDR3 protein is CASSFGGSADTQYF. CDR3 in DNA: TGTGCCAGCAGCTTTGGGGGTTCGGCAGATACGCAGTATTTT.

The chain is built from TRBV5-1 and TRBJ2-2; a possible D gene is TRBD2 (5 bases). This CDR3 spans 16 amino acids. Germline values: CDR1 SGHRS, CDR2 YFSETQ. Trimming shortened V by 0 bases and J by 1 base, and 10 bases separated the two germline ends. The CDR3 DNA reads TGCGCCAGCAGCTTGGTATCGGGGAAGAACACCGGGGAGCTGTTTTTT. Encoded protein: CASSLVSGKNTGELFF.

The V call is TRBV15, the J call TRBJ2-5, with no clear D. The germline CDR1 and CDR2 sequences are LNHNV and YYDKDF (reference sequence). The CDR3 extends over 17 amino acids. With 0 bases removed from V and 0 bases from J, the gap between germline ends came to 14 bases. In nucleotides, the CDR3 is TGTGCCACCAGCAGAGATTCTCCTAGGATCGACCAAGAGACCCAGTACTTC. This translates into CATSRDSPRIDQETQYF.

The chain couples TRBV5-1 to TRBJ2-3; 7 positions agree with TRBD2. J was trimmed by 2 bases and V by 4 bases; bases with no gene match: 10. The CDR3 consists of 16 residues. Per the germline V gene, CDR1 is SGHRS and CDR2 is YFSETQ. The CDR3 is CASSHSGGSHTDTQYF. CDR3 nucleotide sequence: TGCGCCAGCAGCCACTCCGGGGGGTCACACACAGATACGCAGTATTTT. The whole variable domain, remainder taken from reference TRBV5-1 and TRBJ2-3, is KAGVTQTPRYLIKTRGQQVTLSCSPISGHRSVSWYQQTPGQGLQFLFEYFSETQRNKGNFPGRFSGRQFSNSRSEMNVSTLELGDSALYLCASSHSGGSHTDTQYFGPGTRLTVL.

The chain carries TRBV5-1 and TRBJ1-5, with TRBD1 as a possible D gene (6 bases). This CDR3 region has 15 residues. Germline V gene sequence: CDR1 SGHRS, CDR2 YFSETQ. The V end lost 0 bases, the J end lost 0 bases, and 7 bases lay between the germline ends. In DNA, the CDR3 is TGCGCCAGCAGCTTGGCAGGGGTTAGCAATCAGCCCCAGCATTTT. Its protein is CASSLAGVSNQPQHF.

The V and J genes are TRBV5-6 and TRBJ2-6; D ambiguous. Germline-derived CDR1 and CDR2 are SGHDT and YYEEEE. The CDR3 spans 16 residues. V lost 2 bases and J lost 2, with 11 bases in between. The CDR3, as DNA: TGTGCCAGCAGCTTCGCTACAGTCCCTGGGGCCAACGTCCTGACTTTC. Protein: CASSFATVPGANVLTF.

The V and J genes are TRBV19 and TRBJ2-5; a weak D match, TRBD2 (6 bases). The CDR3 contains 17 residues. Germline CDR1 reads LNHDA; CDR2 reads SQIVND (reference sequence). V lost 6 bases and J 4 bases, leaving 24 bases between the germline ends. CDR3: CASSPPPGTAPPETQYF. CDR3 in DNA: TGTGCCAGTAGCCCACCTCCCGGGACTGCCCCCCCAGAGACCCAGTACTTC.

CDR3 DNA: TGTGCCAGCAGTCAGGGATATAGCAATCAGCCCCAGCATTTT. It translates to CASSQGYSNQPQHF. The chain couples TRBV6-6 to TRBJ1-5; a possible D gene is TRBD1 (5 bases). In germline, CDR1 is MNHNY, CDR2 SVGAGI (reference sequence). The CDR3 runs to 14 residues. Between the trimmed V and J ends, which lost 5 bases and 0 bases, there was a span of 8 bases.

The chain recombines TRBV6-1 with TRBJ2-7, with unresolved D. Germline V gives CDR1 MNHNS, CDR2 SASEGT. V was clipped by 7 bases and J by 3 bases, with 16 bases between them. The CDR3 consists of 14 residues. The CDR3 protein is CASTKAQVNYEQYF. The DNA for the CDR3 is TGTGCCAGCACTAAGGCTCAGGTCAACTACGAGCAGTACTTC.

The rearrangement uses TRBV2 and TRBJ2-1; D is possibly TRBD1 (5 bases). Germline loops: CDR1 SNHLY, CDR2 FYNNEI. V shed 4 bases and J shed 1 base, with 11 bases lying between them. The CDR3 is made up of 15 amino acids. The CDR3 region has the DNA TGTGCCAGCAGTGGAGACAGAGCTTCCTACAATGAGCAGTTCTTC. Translated, it gives CASSGDRASYNEQFF.